This T cell receptor beta chain was retrieved from a study of blood T cell repertoires in COVID-19. CDR3 length: 16 residues. Per the germline V gene, CDR1 is SGHAT and CDR2 is FQNNGV. The V and J ends lost 5 bases and 5 bases respectively, with 21 bases between them. Sequenced by immunoSEQ multiplex PCR; TCRdb stores in-frame clones only, minus some. This repertoire shows roughly 100,000 clones, more than 80% found once; its top ten account for over 8.5%. The sequence was collected from a woman aged 70-85 years with acute or convalescent COVID-19. The chain is built from TRBV11-2 and TRBJ2-5; D may be TRBD2 (6 bases). Input material: peripheral blood. The CDR3 spells CASSIRLGSQGETQYF. The CDR3 nucleotides are TGTGCCAGCAGCATAAGACTAGGGTCCCAGGGTGAGACCCAGTACTTC. Supplemented by reference TRBV11-2 and TRBJ2-5, the full variable domain reads EAGVAQSPRYKIIEKRQSVAFWCNPISGHATLYWYQQILGQGPKLLIQFQNNGVVDDSQLPKDRFSAERLKGVDSTLKIQPAKLEDSAVYLCASSIRLGSQGETQYFGPGTRLLVL.